This TCR beta chain was sequenced during a study of T cells in Graves' hyperthyroidism and ophthalmopathy. Study information: Peripheral blood sampling occurred at initial diagnosis, before any treatment.

The germline gives CDR1 SEHNR, CDR2 FQNEAQ (reference sequence). Trimming at V came to 3 bases and at J to 1 base, leaving 2 bases not matched to a gene. CDR3 length: 14 amino acids. Study-level points and caveats: Model-based prediction identified ophthalmopathy a median roughly 6.1 months prior to its onset.

It was RNA transcripts that yielded the amplified TCR beta CDR3 regions. HTBI primers drove first-round RT-PCR of the TCR CDR3. Using its own MiXCR run on the multiplex PCR reads, TCRdb lists one record per CDR3 protein. The data hold 490,000 or so distinct CDR3 sequences, with about 22% observed a single time. At least ten counts were recorded for this clonotype. Antigen: not known. A roughly 9.3 ml volume of fresh peripheral blood provided the PBMCs. The V and J genes are TRBV7-9 and TRBJ2-5; 7 positions agree with TRBD2. The sequence derives from a woman between 65 and 79 years old with Graves' ophthalmopathy. Specimen: blood. CDR3 DNA: TGTGCCAGCAGCTTGGCTAGCGGCCAAGAGACCCAGTACTTC. This gives the protein CASSLASGQETQYF. Together with reference TRBV7-9 and TRBJ2-5, the CDR3 gives the full variable domain: DTGVSQNPRHKITKRGQNVTFRCDPISEHNRLYWYRQTLGQGPEFLTYFQNEAQLEKSRLLSDRFSAERPKGSFSTLEIQRTEQGDSAMYLCASSLASGQETQYFGPGTRLLVL.